This T cell receptor (beta chain) comes out of a study of blood T cell repertoires in COVID-19. Study at large: Acute and convalescent COVID-19 samples came from the United States, Italy and Spain. The analysed material was cDNA or gDNA that came from T cells, B-cell-depleted T cells, or PBMCs.

Original methodology: Nucleated cell counts were estimated from reference gene primer amplification. Data came from immunoSEQ multiplex PCR; TCRdb stores just in-frame clones and leaves some out. The V and J calls and the clone size are those of that table, but D and trimming were determined from the DNA. This sample has 350,000 or so clones, with roughly nine tenths found just once. Sequencing was carried out using peripheral blood. The receptor was derived from a woman aged 55-75 years with COVID-19, enrolled during active disease.

CDR3 sequence: CASSREDRGWTEAFF. The DNA for the CDR3 is TGTGCCAGCAGCCGTGAGGACAGGGGATGGACTGAAGCTTTCTTT. The chain recombines TRBV28 with TRBJ1-1; TRBD1 agrees at 9 bases. V lost 6 bases, J lost 5 bases, and 10 bases stayed unmatched. The germline CDR1 and CDR2 sequences are MDHEN and SYDVKM. This CDR3 region has 15 residues.